This T cell receptor beta chain was identified in a study of shared clonotypes between healthy human individuals. Study overall: In total, the donors were a couple of women and three men aged 18 to 49.

Study-wide results and limits: Few donors restricted represented genetic and exposure-history diversity.

Germline V gives CDR1 SGHVS, CDR2 FNYEAQ. V lost 2 bases and J 9 bases, leaving 22 bases between the germline ends. CDR3 length: 16 residues. Method: immunoSEQ multiplex PCR; TCRdb's copy keeps in-frame clones and lacks some. Of more than 900,000 clones listed, 78% are singletons. Regarding this clone: Its antigen is unidentified.

Donors were Caucasian adults residing in Nashville, Tennessee, USA. A CD45RA-negative memory subset and a CD45RA+ naive subset were separated from the CD4+ cells. J is TRBJ1-2 and V is TRBV7-6; tentative D call: TRBD1 (5 bases). The sequenced sample was memory CD4+ T cells from PBMCs. As to subset: CD45RA-negative fraction. The source is a man between 18 and 35 years old in good health. Some clones in this sample may be carry-over from other donors' samples. The DNA of the CDR3 is TGTGCCAGCAGCTTAACCGGCGGGGCCACCCGGGGAAGCTACACCTTC. This gives the protein CASSLTGGATRGSYTF.